This record looks at one T cell receptor beta chain sequence and its context. What it binds is unknown. The data stem from a study of cytomegalovirus exposure and HLA in healthy donors. Overall study findings and caveats: Another analysis was done later, and it associated around 17,000 TCR beta sequences with HLA alleles at 0.05 false discovery rate. The study put about 180 TCR beta chains on its list as cytomegalovirus-associated. Excluded: some indistinguishable V segments such as TRBV6-2 and TRBV6-3.

The CDR3 covers 14 residues. CDR1 is SQVTM, CDR2 ANQGSEA, per germline. Trimming stripped 6 bases from V and 8 bases from J, with 20 bases between. Researchers ran the PCR with 60 Vbeta and 13 Jbeta primers. Data came from immunoSEQ multiplex PCR; TCRdb stores just in-frame clones and leaves some out. The sample contains approximately 140,000 clones, 70% to 80% of which appear only once. Sequences were obtained from PBMCs. The chain links TRBV29-1 to TRBJ2-1; tentative D call: TRBD1 (6 bases). This receptor was identified in a human donor in good health. CDR3 residues: CSVGAREGTDEQFF. In DNA, the CDR3 is TGCAGCGTGGGGGCCCGAGAGGGAACGGATGAGCAGTTCTTC.